This TCR beta chain was captured by sequencing in a study of beta chain features in type 1 diabetes. Overall study: Age, gender and cell yields were similar between patients and healthy donors. Across all samples, some 98 million sorted cells were examined.

In regard to this clone: Its antigen is as yet unknown.

The sequenced template was cDNA made from the entire isolated RNA. TCRdb's copy holds only in-frame clones and misses some; the assay was immunoSEQ multiplex PCR. The sample includes hundreds of thousands of clones, more than 13% of them seen just once. Study-wide points: Researchers report that Type 1 diabetes patients had moderately but significantly shorter TCRB CDR3s across all four CD4+ subsets. In comparison with healthy donors, patients had naive, central memory and Treg TCRB repertoires that appeared more similar. PCR, the amplification step, might favor shorter templates, equally in patients and controls.

The CDR3 sequence is 14 residues long. The V end lost 8 bases, the J end lost 5 bases, and 16 bases lay between the germline ends. The germline V gene encodes CDR1 SEHNR and CDR2 FQNEAQ (reference sequence). The TCR was taken from a man between 18 and 29 years old with type 1 diabetes. Sequenced sample: naive CD4+ T cells from blood. V and J are TRBV7-9 and TRBJ1-5; tentatively, D is TRBD1 (5 bases). CDR3 region: CASSPGDSYQPQHF. The CDR3 nucleotides are TGTGCCAGCTCCCCGGGGGATTCGTATCAGCCCCAGCATTTT.